This entry lists 20 T cell receptor beta chains sequenced from one sample in a study of breast tumors, draining lymph nodes, adjacent tissues. TCRdb re-called the multiplex PCR reads with MiXCR, one entry per CDR3 protein. The table shows about 130,000 distinct CDR3 sequences, with under 25% occurring only once. Breast cancer patients provided tissue from their axillary draining lymph nodes. The sample consisted of axillary lymph node tissue. These receptors all come from a female donor with breast cancer. Some clones in this sample may be carry-over from other donors' samples.

This clonotype was seen repeatedly, ten times or more. This chain links TRBV4-1 with TRBJ2-1; 9 nucleotides match TRBD2. Germline-derived CDR1 and CDR2 are MGHRA and YSYEKL. This CDR3 spans 16 amino acids. V gave up 0 bases and J gave up 8 bases; unmatched junction bases: 8. CDR3 residues: CASSQDEREVSYEQFF. As DNA, the CDR3 is TGCGCCAGCAGCCAAGATGAGCGGGAGGTCAGCTATGAGCAGTTCTTC.

The V and J genes are TRBV28 and TRBJ2-2, with D unclear. Germline V gene data show CDR1 as MDHEN and CDR2 as SYDVKM. The CDR3 is made up of 13 amino acids. V lost 1 base, J lost 7 bases, and 7 bases lay in between. The CDR3 DNA reads as TGTGCCAGCAGTTTATTGGATGGCGGGGAGCTGTTTTTT. Amino acids: CASSLLDGGELFF.

Ten or more counts support this clonotype. The chain couples TRBV19 to TRBJ2-1; TRBD1 agrees at 9 bases. From germline, CDR1 is LNHDA and CDR2 SQIVND (reference sequence). CDR3 length: 15 residues. The V gene end was trimmed by 6 bases and the J gene end by 3 bases; junction bases not matched to a gene: 6. In DNA, the CDR3 is TGTGCCAGTAGGCTCGGGGACAGGGTCTACAATGAGCAGTTCTTC. Its protein is CASRLGDRVYNEQFF.

The sample holds many counts of this clonotype. The gene calls are TRBV20-1 and TRBJ2-3; either TRBD1 or TRBD2 may fit D (6 bases each). Trimming took 1 base from V and 3 from J, leaving 14 bases between them. CDR1 DFQATT and CDR2 SNEGSKA come from the germline V gene (reference sequence). The CDR3 has 15 amino acids. CDR3 amino acids: CSARVGGGLTDTQYF. CDR3 sequence (DNA): TGCAGTGCTAGAGTCGGAGGGGGGTTAACAGATACGCAGTATTTT.

This clonotype was seen once. One junction end disagrees with the germline gene, perhaps due to a read error. V gene TRBV4-2 combines with J gene TRBJ2-6; TRBD1 might be the D (5 bases). The CDR3 length is 16 residues. CDR1 LGHNA and CDR2 YNFKEQ come from the germline V gene. The CDR3 DNA follows: TGTGCCAGCAGCCAAGATGCAGCCTCTGGGGCCAACATCCTGACTTTC. It is translated as CASSQDAASGANILTF.

In its sample, this clonotype was seen many times. This rearrangement joins TRBV12-5 to TRBJ1-2; TRBD1 might be the D (5 bases). The CDR3 length is 14 residues. CDR1 and CDR2 from the germline V gene are LGHNT and FRNRAP. V was shortened by 4 bases and J by 8 bases, with 17 bases between the two germline ends. Here the CDR3 reads CASGSHLAGRGYTF. The CDR3 DNA is TGTGCTAGTGGTTCCCATTTGGCAGGGCGAGGCTACACCTTC.

As regards this clonotype: Because the CDR3 is missing its conserved closing phenylalanine or tryptophan, this is likely a read error. The chain joins TRBV11-2 to TRBJ2-5; tentative D call: TRBD2 (6 bases). This CDR3 contains 14 residues. Per germline, CDR1 SGHAT and CDR2 FQNNGV. CDR3 bases: TGCGCCAGCAGCCAAGGGGCGGGGCAAGAGACCCAGTACCTC. It translates to CASSQGAGQETQYL.

The chain uses TRBV30 and TRBJ1-5, with D uncertain. This CDR3 contains 15 residues. Trimming removed 0 bases at V and 7 bases at J, with 16 bases between. Germline V gives CDR1 GTSNPN, CDR2 SVGIG (reference sequence). The CDR3 nucleotides read TGTGCCTGGAGTGTACGGGGAGGTTCGGGGCAGCCCCAGCATTTT. Translating it yields CAWSVRGGSGQPQHF.

Comment on this clonotype: A read error may be the cause here, since a much bigger clone is one base away. The CDR3 end shows no conserved phenylalanine or tryptophan, and so a read error is likely. V and J are TRBV3-1 and TRBJ2-1; no clear D. CDR1 LGHDT and CDR2 YNNKEL come from the germline V gene (reference sequence). Trimming left V 4 bases short and J 2 bases short, with 6 bases between. This CDR3 is 13 amino acids long. CDR3 in DNA: TGTGCCAGCAGCCCCTCCACCTACAATGAGCAGTTCTCC. The encoded protein is CASSPSTYNEQFS.

This clonotype has ten or more counts. This chain links TRBV12-3 or TRBV12-4 with TRBJ1-5; tentatively, D is TRBD1 (6 bases). V was pared by 3 bases and J by 7 bases, with 10 bases between. This CDR3 is 13 amino acids long. The CDR3 spells CASSFRGRQPQHF. For the CDR3, the DNA is TGTGCCAGCAGTTTCCGGGGGCGGCAGCCCCAGCATTTT.

This clonotype has only a few counts. This chain connects TRBV28 to TRBJ2-3; perhaps TRBD2 as D (5 bases). The CDR3 sequence is 15 residues long. Germline V gene data show CDR1 as MDHEN and CDR2 as SYDVKM. V shed 6 bases and J shed 1 base, with 14 bases lying between them. The CDR3 protein is CASRTSDWRTDTQYF. DNA of the CDR3: TGTGCCAGCAGAACCTCGGACTGGCGCACAGATACGCAGTATTTT.

In this sample, this clonotype turned up a few times. A much larger clonotype is one base distant, so this may be a read error. This chain joins TRBV24-1 and TRBJ2-3, with D possibly being TRBD2 (6 bases). The length of the CDR3 is 16 residues. From germline, CDR1 is KGHDR and CDR2 SFDVKD. The CDR3, as DNA: TGTGCCTCCAGTGATGCCGGGACTGCCCGTCCAGATACGCAGTATTTT. It yields the protein CASSDAGTARPDTQYF.

About this clonotype itself: An end of the junction differs from the germline gene, which may be a read error. The chain is built from TRBV10-3 and TRBJ2-2, with D tentatively TRBD1 (6 bases). CDR3 size: 17 residues. The germline CDR1 and CDR2 sequences are ENHRY and SYGVKD. This chain's CDR3 is CAISESTQDSEHRGAVF. For the CDR3, the DNA is TGTGCCATCAGTGAGTCGACTCAGGACAGCGAACACCGGGGAGCTGTTTTT.

This clonotype was seen at least ten times. The chain is built from TRBV5-1 and TRBJ2-2, with D possibly matching TRBD1 (6 bases). The V end lost 0 bases, the J end lost 5 bases, and 11 bases lay between the germline ends. The CDR3 spans 15 residues. Germline values: CDR1 SGHRS, CDR2 YFSETQ. The CDR3, as DNA: TGCGCCAGCAGCTTGGCAGGGGTGAGGACCGGGGAGCTGTTTTTT. It specifies CASSLAGVRTGELFF.

This clonotype showed up many times. This chain uses TRBV15 with TRBJ2-7; D is undetermined. The CDR3 extends over 13 amino acids. Trimming left V 0 bases short and J 2 bases short, with 5 bases between. Germline CDR1 reads LNHNV; CDR2 reads YYDKDF (reference sequence). CDR3 sequence reads: CATSRDRTYEQYF. The CDR3 nucleotides are TGTGCCACCAGCAGAGATCGAACCTACGAGCAGTACTTC.

This clonotype has a count of ten or more. The CDR3 spells CASSPDLNQPQHF. The CDR3 DNA reads as TGTGCCAGCTCACCAGACCTAAATCAGCCCCAGCATTTT. The chain joins TRBV18 to TRBJ1-5; D is undetermined. CDR1 KGHSH and CDR2 LQKENI come from the germline V gene. Deletions cut 2 bases from V and 4 bases from J, with 6 bases between. There are 13 residues in the CDR3.

A word on this clonotype: The final CDR3 position lacks the conserved phenylalanine or tryptophan, pointing to a likely read error. The chain employs TRBV19 and TRBJ2-6; D might be TRBD1 or TRBD2, each matching 5 bases. Germline lookup yields CDR1 LNHDA and CDR2 SQIVND (reference sequence). The length of the CDR3 is 16 residues. Trimming took off 4 bases at V and 0 bases at J, with 10 bases between the two ends. The CDR3 DNA sequence: TGTGCCAGTAGTAGGGGACGGATCTCTGGGGCCAACGTCCTGACTTAC. Translated, it gives CASSRGRISGANVLTY.

This clonotype has at least ten counts. This rearrangement joins TRBV2 to TRBJ2-2, with D uncertain. The germline CDR1 and CDR2 sequences are SNHLY and FYNNEI. There are 13 residues in the CDR3. V lost 2 bases and J lost 2, with 3 bases in between. CDR3 region: CASSERNTGELFF. The CDR3, as DNA: TGTGCCAGCAGTGAAAGAAACACCGGGGAGCTGTTTTTT.

This clonotype was seen at least ten times. The CDR3 DNA reads as TGTGCCAGCAGTTACGGCCGACCAGACTTTGGGTCCGGGGAGCTGTTTTTT. The encoded protein is CASSYGRPDFGSGELFF. The chain links TRBV6-5 to TRBJ2-2; D is ambiguous. The V end lost 2 bases, the J end lost 6 bases, and 19 bases lay between the germline ends. The CDR3 is 17 residues long. Germline V lookup: CDR1 MNHEY, CDR2 SVGAGI.

In this sample, this clonotype turned up many times. V gene TRBV5-5 combines with J gene TRBJ2-3; 10 bases fit TRBD1. The CDR3 is 15 amino acids. From germline, CDR1 is SGHKS and CDR2 YYEKEE (reference sequence). J gave up 2 bases and V 6 bases, and 6 bases lay outside the gene matches. The CDR3 DNA sequence: TGTGCCAGCACCAGACAGGGGGCGGTCACAGATACGCAGTATTTT. Protein: CASTRQGAVTDTQYF.